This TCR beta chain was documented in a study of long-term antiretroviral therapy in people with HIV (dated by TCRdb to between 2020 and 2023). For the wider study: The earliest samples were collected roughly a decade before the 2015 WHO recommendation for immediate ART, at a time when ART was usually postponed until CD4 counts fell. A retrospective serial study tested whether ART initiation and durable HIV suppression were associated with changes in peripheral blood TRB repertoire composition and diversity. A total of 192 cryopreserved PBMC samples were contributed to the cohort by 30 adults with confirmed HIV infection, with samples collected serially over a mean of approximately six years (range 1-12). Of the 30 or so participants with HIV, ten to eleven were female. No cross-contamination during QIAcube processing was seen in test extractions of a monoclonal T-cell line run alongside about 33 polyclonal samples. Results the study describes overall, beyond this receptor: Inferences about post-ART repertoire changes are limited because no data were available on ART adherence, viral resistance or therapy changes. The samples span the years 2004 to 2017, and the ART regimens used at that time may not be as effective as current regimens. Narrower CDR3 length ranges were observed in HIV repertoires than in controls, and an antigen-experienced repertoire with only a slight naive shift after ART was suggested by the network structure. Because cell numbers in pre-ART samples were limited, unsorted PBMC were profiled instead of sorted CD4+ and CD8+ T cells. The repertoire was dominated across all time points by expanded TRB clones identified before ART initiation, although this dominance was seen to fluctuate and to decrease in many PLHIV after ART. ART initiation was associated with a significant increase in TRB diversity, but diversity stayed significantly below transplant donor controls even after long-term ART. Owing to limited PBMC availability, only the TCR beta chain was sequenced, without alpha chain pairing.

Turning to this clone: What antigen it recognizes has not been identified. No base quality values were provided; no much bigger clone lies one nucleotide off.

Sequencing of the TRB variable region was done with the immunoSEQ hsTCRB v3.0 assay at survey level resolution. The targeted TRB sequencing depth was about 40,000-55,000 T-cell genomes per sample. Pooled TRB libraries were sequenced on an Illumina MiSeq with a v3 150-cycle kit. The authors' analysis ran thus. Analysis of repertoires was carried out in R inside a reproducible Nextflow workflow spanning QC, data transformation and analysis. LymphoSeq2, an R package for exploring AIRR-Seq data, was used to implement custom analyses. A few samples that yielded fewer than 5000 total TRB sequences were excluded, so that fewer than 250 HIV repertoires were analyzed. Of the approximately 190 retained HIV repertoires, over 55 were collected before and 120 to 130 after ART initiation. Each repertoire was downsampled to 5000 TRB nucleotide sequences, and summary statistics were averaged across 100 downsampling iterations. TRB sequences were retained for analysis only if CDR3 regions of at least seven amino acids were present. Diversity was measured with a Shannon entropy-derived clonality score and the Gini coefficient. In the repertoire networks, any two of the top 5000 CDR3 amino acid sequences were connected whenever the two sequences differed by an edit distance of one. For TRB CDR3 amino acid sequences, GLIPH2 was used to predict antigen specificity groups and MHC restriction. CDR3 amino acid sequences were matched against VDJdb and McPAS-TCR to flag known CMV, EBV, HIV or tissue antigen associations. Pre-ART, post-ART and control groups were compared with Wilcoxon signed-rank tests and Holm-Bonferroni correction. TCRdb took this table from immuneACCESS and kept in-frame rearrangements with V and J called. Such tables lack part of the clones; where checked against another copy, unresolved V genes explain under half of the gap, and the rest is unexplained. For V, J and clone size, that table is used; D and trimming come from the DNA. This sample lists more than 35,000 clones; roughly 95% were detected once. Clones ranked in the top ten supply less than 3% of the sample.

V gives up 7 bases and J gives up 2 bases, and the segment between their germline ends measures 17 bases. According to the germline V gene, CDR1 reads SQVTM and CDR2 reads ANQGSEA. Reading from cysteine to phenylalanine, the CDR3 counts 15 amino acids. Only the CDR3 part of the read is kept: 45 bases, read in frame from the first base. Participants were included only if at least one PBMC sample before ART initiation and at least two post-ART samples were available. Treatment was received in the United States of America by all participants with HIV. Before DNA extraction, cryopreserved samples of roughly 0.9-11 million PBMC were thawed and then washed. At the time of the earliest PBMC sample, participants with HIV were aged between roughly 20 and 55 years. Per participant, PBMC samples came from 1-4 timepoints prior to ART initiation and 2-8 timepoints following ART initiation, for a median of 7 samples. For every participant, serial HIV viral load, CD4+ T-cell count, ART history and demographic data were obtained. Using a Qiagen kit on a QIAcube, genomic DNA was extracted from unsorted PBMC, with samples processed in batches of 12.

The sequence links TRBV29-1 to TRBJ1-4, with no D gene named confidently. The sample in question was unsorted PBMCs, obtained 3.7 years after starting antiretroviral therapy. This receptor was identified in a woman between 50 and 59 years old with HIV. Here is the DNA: TGCAGCGGGTCCGGCGGGTCCGGGACTAATGAAAAACTGTTTTTT. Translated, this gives CSGSGGSGTNEKLFF.